This T cell receptor (beta chain) comes out of a study of cytomegalovirus exposure and HLA in healthy donors. Unmatched junction bases numbered 4, after V lost 2 bases and J lost 0 bases. The CDR3 has 16 residues. CDR1 and CDR2 from the germline V gene are SGDLS and YYNGEE. The PCR employed 60 Vbeta primers together with 13 Jbeta primers. The table came from immunoSEQ multiplex PCR; TCRdb's copy has only in-frame clones and leaves some out. In the table there are about 90,000 clones, 60% to 80% of which are singletons. On this clone itself: What it binds is unknown.

General study results and limits: In most subjects, TCR beta sequences reportedly gave accurate predictions of HLA-A and HLA-B alleles.

The J gene is TRBJ2-1, the V gene TRBV9, with 8 bases identical to TRBD2. This TCR came from a boy younger than 18 in good health and CMV-seronegative. The sequencing input was PBMCs. The CDR3 DNA sequence: TGTGCCAGCAGCGTGTTAGCGGGGAGCTCCTACAATGAGCAGTTCTTC. It codes for CASSVLAGSSYNEQFF.